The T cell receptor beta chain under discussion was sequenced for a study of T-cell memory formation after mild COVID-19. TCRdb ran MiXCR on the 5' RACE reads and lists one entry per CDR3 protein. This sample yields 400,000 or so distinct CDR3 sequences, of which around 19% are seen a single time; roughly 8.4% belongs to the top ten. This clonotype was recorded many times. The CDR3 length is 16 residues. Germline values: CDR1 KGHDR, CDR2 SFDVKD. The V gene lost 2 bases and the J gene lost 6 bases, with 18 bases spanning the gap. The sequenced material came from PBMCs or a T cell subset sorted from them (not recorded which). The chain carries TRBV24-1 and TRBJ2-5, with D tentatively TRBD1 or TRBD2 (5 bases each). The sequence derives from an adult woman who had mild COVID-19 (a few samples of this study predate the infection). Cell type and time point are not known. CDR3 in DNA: TGTGCCACCAGTGATTGGGTTACCGGGACCGTGAAGACCCAGTACTTC. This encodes CATSDWVTGTVKTQYF.